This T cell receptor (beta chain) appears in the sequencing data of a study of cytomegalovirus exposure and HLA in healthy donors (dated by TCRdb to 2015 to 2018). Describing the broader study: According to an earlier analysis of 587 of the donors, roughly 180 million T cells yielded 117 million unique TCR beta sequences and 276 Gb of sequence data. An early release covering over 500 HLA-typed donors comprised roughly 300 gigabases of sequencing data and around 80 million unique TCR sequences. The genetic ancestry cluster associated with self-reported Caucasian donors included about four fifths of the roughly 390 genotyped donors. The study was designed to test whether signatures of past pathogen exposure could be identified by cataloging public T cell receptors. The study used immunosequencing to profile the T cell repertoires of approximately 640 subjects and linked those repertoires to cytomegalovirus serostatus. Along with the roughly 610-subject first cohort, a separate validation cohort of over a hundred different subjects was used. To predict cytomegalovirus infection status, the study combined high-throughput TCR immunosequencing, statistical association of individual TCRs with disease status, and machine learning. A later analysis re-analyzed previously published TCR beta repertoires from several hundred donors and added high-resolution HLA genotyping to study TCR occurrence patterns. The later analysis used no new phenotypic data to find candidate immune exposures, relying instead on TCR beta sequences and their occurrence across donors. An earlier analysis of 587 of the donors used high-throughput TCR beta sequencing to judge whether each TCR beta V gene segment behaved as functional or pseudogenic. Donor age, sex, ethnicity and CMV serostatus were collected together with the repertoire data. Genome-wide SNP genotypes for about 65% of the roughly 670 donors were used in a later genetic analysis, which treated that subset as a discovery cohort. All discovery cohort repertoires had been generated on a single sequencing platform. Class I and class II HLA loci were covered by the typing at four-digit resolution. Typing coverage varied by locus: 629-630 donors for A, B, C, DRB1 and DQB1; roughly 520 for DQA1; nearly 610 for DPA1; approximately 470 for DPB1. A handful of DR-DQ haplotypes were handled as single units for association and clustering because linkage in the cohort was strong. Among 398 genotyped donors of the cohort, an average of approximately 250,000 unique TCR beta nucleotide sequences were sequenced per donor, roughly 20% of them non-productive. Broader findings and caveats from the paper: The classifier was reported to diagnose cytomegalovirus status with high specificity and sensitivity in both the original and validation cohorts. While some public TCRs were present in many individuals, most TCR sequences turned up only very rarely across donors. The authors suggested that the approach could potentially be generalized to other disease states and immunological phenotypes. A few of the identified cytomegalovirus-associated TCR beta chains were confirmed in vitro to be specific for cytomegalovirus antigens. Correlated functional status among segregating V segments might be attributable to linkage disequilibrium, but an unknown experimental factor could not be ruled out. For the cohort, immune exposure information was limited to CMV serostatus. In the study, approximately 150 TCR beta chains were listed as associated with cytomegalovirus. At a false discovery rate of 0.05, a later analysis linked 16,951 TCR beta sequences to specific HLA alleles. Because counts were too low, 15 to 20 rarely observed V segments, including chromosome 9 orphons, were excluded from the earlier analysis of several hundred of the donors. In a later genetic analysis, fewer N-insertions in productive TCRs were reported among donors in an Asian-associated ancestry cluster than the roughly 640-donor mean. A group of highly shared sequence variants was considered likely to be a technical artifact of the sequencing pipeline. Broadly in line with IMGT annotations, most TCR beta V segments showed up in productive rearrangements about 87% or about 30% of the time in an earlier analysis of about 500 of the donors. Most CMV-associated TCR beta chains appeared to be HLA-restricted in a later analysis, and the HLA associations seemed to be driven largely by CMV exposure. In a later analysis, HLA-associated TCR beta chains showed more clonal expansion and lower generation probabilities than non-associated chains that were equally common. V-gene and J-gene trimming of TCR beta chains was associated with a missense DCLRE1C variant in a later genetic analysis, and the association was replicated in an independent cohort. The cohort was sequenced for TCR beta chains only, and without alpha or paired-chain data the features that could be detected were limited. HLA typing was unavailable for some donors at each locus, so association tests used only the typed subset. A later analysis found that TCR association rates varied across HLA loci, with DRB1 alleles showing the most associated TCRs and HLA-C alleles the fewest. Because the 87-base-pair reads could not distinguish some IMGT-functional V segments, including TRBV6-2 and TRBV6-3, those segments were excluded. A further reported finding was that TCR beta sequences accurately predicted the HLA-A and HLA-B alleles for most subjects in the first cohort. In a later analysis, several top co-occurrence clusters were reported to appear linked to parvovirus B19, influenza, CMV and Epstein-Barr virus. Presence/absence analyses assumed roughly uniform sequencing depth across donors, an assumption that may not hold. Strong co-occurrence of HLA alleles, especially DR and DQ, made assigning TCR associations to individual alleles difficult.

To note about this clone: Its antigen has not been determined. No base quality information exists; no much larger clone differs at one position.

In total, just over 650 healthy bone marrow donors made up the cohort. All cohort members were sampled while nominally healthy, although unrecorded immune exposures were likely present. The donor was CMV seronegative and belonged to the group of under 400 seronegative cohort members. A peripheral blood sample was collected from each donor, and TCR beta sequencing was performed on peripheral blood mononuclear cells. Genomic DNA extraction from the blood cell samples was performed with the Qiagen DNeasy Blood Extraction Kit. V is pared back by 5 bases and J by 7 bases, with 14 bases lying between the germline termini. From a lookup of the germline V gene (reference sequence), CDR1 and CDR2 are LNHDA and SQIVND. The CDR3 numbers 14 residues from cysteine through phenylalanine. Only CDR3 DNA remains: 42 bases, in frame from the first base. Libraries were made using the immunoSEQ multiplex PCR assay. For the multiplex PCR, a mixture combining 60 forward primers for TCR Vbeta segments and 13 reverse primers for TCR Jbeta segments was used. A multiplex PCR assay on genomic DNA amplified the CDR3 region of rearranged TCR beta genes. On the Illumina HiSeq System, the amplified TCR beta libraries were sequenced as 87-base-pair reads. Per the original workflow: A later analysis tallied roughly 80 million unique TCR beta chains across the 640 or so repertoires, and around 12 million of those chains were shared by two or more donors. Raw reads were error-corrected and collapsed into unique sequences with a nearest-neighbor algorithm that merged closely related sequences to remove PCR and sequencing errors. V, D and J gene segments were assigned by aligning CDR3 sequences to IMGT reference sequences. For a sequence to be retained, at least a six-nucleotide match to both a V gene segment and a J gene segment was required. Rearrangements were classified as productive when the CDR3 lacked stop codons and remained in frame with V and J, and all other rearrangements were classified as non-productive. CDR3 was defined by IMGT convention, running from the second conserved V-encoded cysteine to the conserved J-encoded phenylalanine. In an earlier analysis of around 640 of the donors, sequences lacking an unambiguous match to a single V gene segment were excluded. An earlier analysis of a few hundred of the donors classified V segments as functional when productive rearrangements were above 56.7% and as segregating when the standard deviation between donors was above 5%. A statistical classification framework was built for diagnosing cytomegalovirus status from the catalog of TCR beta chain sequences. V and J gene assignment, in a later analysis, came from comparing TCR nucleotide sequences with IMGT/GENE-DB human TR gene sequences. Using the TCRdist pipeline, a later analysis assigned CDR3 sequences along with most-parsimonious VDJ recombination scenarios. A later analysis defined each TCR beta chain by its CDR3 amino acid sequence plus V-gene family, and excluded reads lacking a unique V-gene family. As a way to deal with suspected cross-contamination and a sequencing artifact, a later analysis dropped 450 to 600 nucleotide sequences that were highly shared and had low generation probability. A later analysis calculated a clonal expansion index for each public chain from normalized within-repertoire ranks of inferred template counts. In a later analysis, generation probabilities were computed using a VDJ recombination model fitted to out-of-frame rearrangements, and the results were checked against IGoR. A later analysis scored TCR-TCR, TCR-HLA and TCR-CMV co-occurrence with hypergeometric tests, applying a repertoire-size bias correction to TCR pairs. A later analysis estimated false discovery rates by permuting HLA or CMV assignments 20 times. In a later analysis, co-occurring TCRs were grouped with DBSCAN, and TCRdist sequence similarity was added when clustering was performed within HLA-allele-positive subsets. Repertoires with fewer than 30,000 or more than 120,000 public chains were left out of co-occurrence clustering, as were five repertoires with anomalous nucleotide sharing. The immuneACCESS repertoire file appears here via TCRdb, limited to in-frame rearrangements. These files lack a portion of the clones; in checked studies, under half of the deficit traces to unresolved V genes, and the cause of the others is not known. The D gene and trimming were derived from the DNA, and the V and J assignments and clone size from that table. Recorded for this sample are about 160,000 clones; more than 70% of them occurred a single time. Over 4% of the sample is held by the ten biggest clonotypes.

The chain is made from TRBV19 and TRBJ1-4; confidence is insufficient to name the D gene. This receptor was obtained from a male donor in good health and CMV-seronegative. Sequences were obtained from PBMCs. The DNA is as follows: TGTGCCAGTAGTCCCGGGTCGTCGGGTGAAAAACTGTTTTTT. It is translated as CASSPGSSGEKLFF.